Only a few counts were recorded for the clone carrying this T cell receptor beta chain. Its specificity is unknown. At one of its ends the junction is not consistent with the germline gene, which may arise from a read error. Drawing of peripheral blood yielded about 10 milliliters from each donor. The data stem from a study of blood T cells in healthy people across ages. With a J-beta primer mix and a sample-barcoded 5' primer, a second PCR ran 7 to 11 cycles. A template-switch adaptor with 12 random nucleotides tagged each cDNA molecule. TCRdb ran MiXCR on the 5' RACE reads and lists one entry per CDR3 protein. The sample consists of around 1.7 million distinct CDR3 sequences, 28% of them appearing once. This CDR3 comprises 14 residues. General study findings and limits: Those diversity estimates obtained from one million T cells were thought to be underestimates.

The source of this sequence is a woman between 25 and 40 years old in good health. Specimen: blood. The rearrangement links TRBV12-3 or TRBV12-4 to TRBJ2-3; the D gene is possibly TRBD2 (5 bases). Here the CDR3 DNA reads TGTGCCAGCAGTTTAGGCGGAGGCACAGATGCGCAGTATTTT. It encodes CASSLGGGTDAQYF.